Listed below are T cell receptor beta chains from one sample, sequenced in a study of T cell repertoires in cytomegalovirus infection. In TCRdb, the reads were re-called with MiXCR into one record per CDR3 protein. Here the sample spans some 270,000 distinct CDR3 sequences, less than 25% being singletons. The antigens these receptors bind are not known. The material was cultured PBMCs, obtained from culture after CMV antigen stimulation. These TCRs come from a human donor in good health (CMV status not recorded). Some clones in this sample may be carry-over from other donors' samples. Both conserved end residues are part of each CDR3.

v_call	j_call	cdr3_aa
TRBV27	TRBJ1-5	CASSFGRGGQPQHF
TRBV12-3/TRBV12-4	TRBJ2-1	CASSLGTSSHNEQFF
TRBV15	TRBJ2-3	CATSRGPGRNTQYF
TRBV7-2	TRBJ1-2	CASSLRTGYGYTF
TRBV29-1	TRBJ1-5	CSVDEGGNQPQHF
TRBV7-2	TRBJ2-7	CASSLAGHYEQYF
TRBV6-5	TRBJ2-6	CASSYDPSGANVLTF
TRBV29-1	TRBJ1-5	CSVQGIGNQPQHF
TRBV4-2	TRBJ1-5	CASSQAGSSNQPQHF
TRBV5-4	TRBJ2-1	CASSPKEREKYNEQFF
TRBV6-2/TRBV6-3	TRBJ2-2	CASTRTATGELFF
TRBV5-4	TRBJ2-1	CASSPAPHNEQFF
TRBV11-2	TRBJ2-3	CASSLAPGPGDTQYF
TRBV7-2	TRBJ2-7	CASSLGSTSGPSYEQYF
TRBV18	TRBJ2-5	CASSPPGGTQYF
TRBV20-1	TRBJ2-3	CSARDAAGAGTDTQYF
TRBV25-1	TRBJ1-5	CASSDWRGYSNQPQHF
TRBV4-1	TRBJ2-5	CASSQDGLGETQYF
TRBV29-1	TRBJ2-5	CSVERSSETQYF
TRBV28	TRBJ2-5	CASSLSGAGETQYF
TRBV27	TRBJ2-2	CASSPGHTGELFF
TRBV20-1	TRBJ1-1	CSARDRGTEAFF
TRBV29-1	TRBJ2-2	CSVGTTVNTGELFF
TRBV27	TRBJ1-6	CASSFLNLNSPLHF
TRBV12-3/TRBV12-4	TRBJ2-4	CASSLPKNIQYF
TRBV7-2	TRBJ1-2	CASSPRDPRDYGYTF
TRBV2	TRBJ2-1	CASSTPLNEQFF
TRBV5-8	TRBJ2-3	CASSLVVGVSTDTQYF
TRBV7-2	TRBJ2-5	CASGPQRFSSGAETQYF
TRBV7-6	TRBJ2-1	CASSSPQGGRATYNEQFF
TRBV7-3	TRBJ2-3	CASSLMGSPSDVTTDTQYF
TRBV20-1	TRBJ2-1	CSARTSGMYNEQFF
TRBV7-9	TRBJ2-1	CASSLGLAGDIDEQFF
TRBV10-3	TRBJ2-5	CAISGAQVRETQYF
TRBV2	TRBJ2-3	CASSELSDTQYF
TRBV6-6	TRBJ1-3	CASSPVGNTIYF
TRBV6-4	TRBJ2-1	CASTDNYNEQFF